This TCR beta chain was obtained from a study of control samples from healthy donors and cancer patients. Profiled with immunoSEQ multiplex PCR; TCRdb holds only in-frame clones, not every one. The data show tens of thousands of clones, roughly 90% seen once. Germline V gene data show CDR1 as SGHRS and CDR2 as YFSETQ. This CDR3 has 13 residues. The V end was cut by 0 bases, the J end by 3 bases, with 7 bases between. This sequence was found in a man aged 35-49 years with colorectal cancer. This chain links TRBV5-1 with TRBJ2-7, with D perhaps TRBD1 (6 bases). Sequenced sample: PBMCs. CDR3 nucleotides: TGCGCCAGCAGCTTGGGAGGGGGCTACGAGCAGTACTTC. Amino acids: CASSLGGGYEQYF.